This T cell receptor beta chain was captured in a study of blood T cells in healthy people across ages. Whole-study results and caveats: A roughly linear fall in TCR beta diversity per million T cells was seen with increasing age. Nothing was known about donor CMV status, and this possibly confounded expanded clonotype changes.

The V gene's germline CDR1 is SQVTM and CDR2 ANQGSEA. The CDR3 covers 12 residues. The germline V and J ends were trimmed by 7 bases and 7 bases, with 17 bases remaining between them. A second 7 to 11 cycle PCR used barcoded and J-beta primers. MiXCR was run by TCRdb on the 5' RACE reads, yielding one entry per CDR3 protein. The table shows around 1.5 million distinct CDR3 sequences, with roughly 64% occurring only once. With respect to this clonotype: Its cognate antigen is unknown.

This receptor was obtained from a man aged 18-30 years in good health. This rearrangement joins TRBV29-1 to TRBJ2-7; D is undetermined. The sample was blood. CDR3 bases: TGCAGCGCGAAAAGACCAGGAGAAGAGCAGTACTTC. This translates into CSAKRPGEEQYF.